This T cell receptor beta chain emerged from a study of control samples from healthy donors and cancer patients. This table comes from immunoSEQ multiplex PCR, and its TCRdb copy is limited to in-frame clones, with some not included. The sample consists of 120,000 or so clones, roughly nine tenths of them appearing once. In germline, CDR1 is SGHRS, CDR2 YFSETQ. The CDR3 has 17 amino acids. V shed 0 bases and J 0 bases; nucleotides not matched to a gene: 6. The receptor was isolated from a man aged 45-65 years in good health. This chain links TRBV5-1 with TRBJ2-3, with 8 nucleotides matching TRBD2. What was sequenced was blood. CDR3 region: CASSLGSGGASTDTQYF. The CDR3 DNA is TGCGCCAGCAGCTTGGGTTCCGGGGGGGCCAGCACAGATACGCAGTATTTT. Supplemented by reference TRBV5-1 and TRBJ2-3, the full variable domain reads KAGVTQTPRYLIKTRGQQVTLSCSPISGHRSVSWYQQTPGQGLQFLFEYFSETQRNKGNFPGRFSGRQFSNSRSEMNVSTLELGDSALYLCASSLGSGGASTDTQYFGPGTRLTVL.